This T cell receptor (beta chain) stems from a study of monozygotic twins with inflammatory bowel disease. Overall study results and limits: Patient-to-patient differences in immunosuppressive treatment may have added variability to the repertoires. IBD patients displayed reduced TCRbeta diversity (inverse Simpson) when set against healthy co-twins. Researchers reported no repertoire similarity difference between concordant and discordant twins, possibly from limited power.

About this clonotype itself: Its cognate antigen is unknown.

The germline V gene has CDR1 LNHDA and CDR2 SQIVND (reference sequence). The CDR3 is 15 amino acids. TCRdb re-called the 5' RACE reads and catalogs CDR3 proteins one per entry, DNA excluded. The table counts over 200,000 distinct CDR3 sequences; around 7.7% lies in the top ten. Sequenced sample: blood. This TCR came from a human donor with ulcerative colitis or Crohn's disease, or a healthy co-twin of an affected twin (not recorded which). The rearrangement links TRBV19 to TRBJ2-1; TCRdb's D call of TRBD1 is untestable without DNA. Here the CDR3 reads CASSIVWGQADEQFF. The whole variable domain, remainder taken from reference TRBV19 and TRBJ2-1, is DGGITQSPKYLFRKEGQNVTLSCEQNLNHDAMYWYRQDPGQGLRLIYYSQIVNDFQKGDIAEGYSVSREKKESFPLTVTSAQKNPTAFYLCASSIVWGQADEQFFGPGTRLTVL.